This record concerns one T cell receptor (delta chain) sequence. A much larger clone differs by one base, so this may be a read error. This sample stems from a study of gamma-delta chains in newborns, infants, children. Turning to the study itself: Microbial exposure reportedly drives polyclonal innate γδ T cell expansion after birth.

From germline, CDR1 is GEAIGNYY and CDR2 EKD. The CDR3 loop spans 15 amino acids. TCRdb reprocessed the reads through CATT. This table holds about 7,600 delta-chain clones, 0.5% to 0.85% found once. The V and J genes are TRDV2 and TRDJ3; D unclear. Sequences were obtained from blood. The receptor's source is a child who was a newborn, infant or young child, either healthy, febrile or measles-vaccinated (not recorded which). The CDR3 spells CACGTVGPDTRQMFF. DNA of the CDR3: TGTGCCTGTGGCACCGTGGGCCCCGACACCCGACAGATGTTTTTC.